This TCR beta chain was retrieved from a study of blood T cell repertoires in COVID-19. At the level of the study: Material from acute and convalescent COVID-19 was sourced from the United States, Italy and Spain.

This CDR3 has 16 residues. V lost 2 bases to trimming and J lost 3 bases; unmatched junction nucleotides: 8. CDR1 and CDR2 (germline): KGHDR, SFDVKD. Clones were read by immunoSEQ multiplex PCR, and TCRdb kept only the in-frame ones, dropping some. The table shows about 41,000 clones, with 88% occurring only once. The origin of this receptor is a human donor in a cohort sampled during active COVID-19. Sequencing was carried out using peripheral blood. The chain is built from TRBV24-1 and TRBJ1-1; 7 positions match TRBD1. CDR3 protein: CATSDSMRGHDTEAFF. The CDR3 nucleotides are TGTGCCACCAGTGATTCGATGAGGGGGCACGACACTGAAGCTTTCTTT.